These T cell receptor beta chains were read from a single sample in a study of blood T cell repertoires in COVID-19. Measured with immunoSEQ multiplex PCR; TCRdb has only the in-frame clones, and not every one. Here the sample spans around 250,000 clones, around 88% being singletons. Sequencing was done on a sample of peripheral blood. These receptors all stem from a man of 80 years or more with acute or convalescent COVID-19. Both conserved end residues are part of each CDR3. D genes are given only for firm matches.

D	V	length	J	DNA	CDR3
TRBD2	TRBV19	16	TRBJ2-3	TGTGCCAGTAGTATCCAGGGAGGGTATTTGGCAGATACGCAGTATTTT	CASSIQGGYLADTQYF
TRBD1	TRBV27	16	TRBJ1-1	TGTGCCAGCAGGACAGGGGGCTTAGGCGTGGGCACTGAAGCTTTCTTT	CASRTGGLGVGTEAFF
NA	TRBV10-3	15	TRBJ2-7	TGTGCCATCAGAGCGGGCGGAAAAAGCTCCTACGAGCAGTACTTC	CAIRAGGKSSYEQYF
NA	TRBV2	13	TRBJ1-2	TGTGCCAGCACTTACGGAAGGGGTTATGGCTACACCTTC	CASTYGRGYGYTF
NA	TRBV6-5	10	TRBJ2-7	TGTGCCAGCCGACAGGCCGAGCAGTACTTC	CASRQAEQYF
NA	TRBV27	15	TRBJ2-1	TGTGCCAGCAGTAACTACCAGTTGGGGCTCAATGAGCAGTTCTTC	CASSNYQLGLNEQFF
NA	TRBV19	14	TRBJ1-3	TGTGCCAGTAGTATCGACAGTAATGGAAACACCATATATTTT	CASSIDSNGNTIYF
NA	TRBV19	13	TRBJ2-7	TGTGCCAGTAGTAACTCCCGGGACTCAGCGCAATACTTC	CASSNSRDSAQYF
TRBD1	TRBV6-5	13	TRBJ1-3	TGTGCCAGCAGGACAGGGGGTGGAAACACCATATATTTT	CASRTGGGNTIYF
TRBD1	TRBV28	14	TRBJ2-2	TGTGCCAGCCGGGACAGGGCGAACACCGGGGAGCTGTTTTTT	CASRDRANTGELFF
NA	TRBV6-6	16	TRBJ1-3	TGTGCCAGCAGACCCGGACAGTTGAGCTCTGGAAACACCATATATTTT	CASRPGQLSSGNTIYF
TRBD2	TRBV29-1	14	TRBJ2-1	TGCAGCCTGTCGGGACTAGAAAATTACAATGAGCAGTTCTTC	CSLSGLENYNEQFF
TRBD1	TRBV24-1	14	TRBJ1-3	TGTGCCACCAGTGAGGGGGACAGTGGAAACACCATATATTTT	CATSEGDSGNTIYF
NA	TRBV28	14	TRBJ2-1	TGTGCCGCCATTGGGGCAGACGATTACAATGAGCAGTTCTTC	CAAIGADDYNEQFF
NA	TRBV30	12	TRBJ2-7	TGTGCCTGGGGCCGGGACTCCTACGAGCAGTACTTC	CAWGRDSYEQYF
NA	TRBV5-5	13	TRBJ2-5	TGTGCCAGCAGCTTGATCGGGGTAGAGACCCAGTACTTC	CASSLIGVETQYF
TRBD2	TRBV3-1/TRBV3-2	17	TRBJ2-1	TGTGCCAGCAGCCAGGCAGGGACTAAACAGTTGCACAATGAGCAGTTCTTC	CASSQAGTKQLHNEQFF
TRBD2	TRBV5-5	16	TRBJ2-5	TGTGCCAGCAGCTCCCGACTAGCGGGGACCCAAGAGACCCAGTACTTC	CASSSRLAGTQETQYF
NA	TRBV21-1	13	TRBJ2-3	TGTGCCAGACCGGGACAGGGAGCAGATACGCAGTATTTT	CARPGQGADTQYF
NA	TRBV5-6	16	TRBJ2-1	TGTGCCAGCAGCTTGGGCCAGCGAGGCTCCTACAATGAGCAGTTCTTC	CASSLGQRGSYNEQFF
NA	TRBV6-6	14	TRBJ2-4	TGTGCCAGCAGTTACGAGGTAGCCAAAAACATTCAGTACTTC	CASSYEVAKNIQYF
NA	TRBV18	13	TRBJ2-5	TGTGCCAGCTCGCGGGGACAGCAAGAGACCCAGTACTTC	CASSRGQQETQYF
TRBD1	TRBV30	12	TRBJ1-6	TGTGCCTGGAGGGGACAGGATTCACCCCTCCACTTT	CAWRGQDSPLHF
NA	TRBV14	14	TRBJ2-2	TGTGCCAGCAGCCAAGATCGCGGGTCCGGGGAGCTGTTTTTT	CASSQDRGSGELFF
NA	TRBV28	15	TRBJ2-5	TGTGCCAGCAGTTTATCACGAATCGGGGGAGAGACCCAGTACTTC	CASSLSRIGGETQYF
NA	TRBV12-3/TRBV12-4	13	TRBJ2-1	TGTGCCATCGACCAACAGCGGTACAATGAGCAGTTCTTC	CAIDQQRYNEQFF
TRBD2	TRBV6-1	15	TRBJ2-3	TGTGCCAGCATCCGTAGCGGGGCTAGCACAGATACGCAGTATTTT	CASIRSGASTDTQYF
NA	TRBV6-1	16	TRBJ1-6	TGTGCCAGCAGTGAAGTTTATGGGAGGACGAATTCACCCCTCCACTTT	CASSEVYGRTNSPLHF
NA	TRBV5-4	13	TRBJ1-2	TGTGCCAGCAGCTCAATGACAACCTATGGCTACACCTTC	CASSSMTTYGYTF
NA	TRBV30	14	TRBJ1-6	TGTGCCTGGAGTATCGGGGGGGCGAATTCACCCCTCCACTTT	CAWSIGGANSPLHF
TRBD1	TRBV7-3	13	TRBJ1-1	TGTGCCAGCAGCCCCGGGACAGCAAGTGAAGCTTTCTTT	CASSPGTASEAFF
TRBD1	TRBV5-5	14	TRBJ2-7	TGTGCCGGCAGCCCAGGGACAGGGCGGGTCGAGCAGTACTTC	CAGSPGTGRVEQYF
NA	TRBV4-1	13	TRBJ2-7	TGCGCCAGCAGCCAAGAAATCTTTCGCGAGCAGTACTTC	CASSQEIFREQYF
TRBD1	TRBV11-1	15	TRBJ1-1	TGTGCCAGCAGCCGAGGGACAGGGGGAGGCACTGAAGCTTTCTTT	CASSRGTGGGTEAFF
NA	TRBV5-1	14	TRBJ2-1	TGCGCCAGCAGCTCCGGGATAAACAACAATGAGCAGTTCTTC	CASSSGINNNEQFF
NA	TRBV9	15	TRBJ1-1	TGTGCCAGCAGACGGGGTGCAGATATGAACACTGAAGCTTTCTTT	CASRRGADMNTEAFF
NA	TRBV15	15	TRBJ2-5	TGTGCCACCAGTACCGGAGTGGGTGCGAAAGAGACCCAGTACTTC	CATSTGVGAKETQYF
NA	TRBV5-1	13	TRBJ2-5	TGCGCCAGCAGCTTCGGGAATGTGGAGACCCAGTACTTC	CASSFGNVETQYF
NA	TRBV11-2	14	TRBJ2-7	TGTGCCAGCAGGACGACACCCAGCTCCTACGAGCAGTACTTC	CASRTTPSSYEQYF
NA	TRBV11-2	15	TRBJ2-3	TGTGCCAGCAGCTTATATGGGGACTCCACAGATACGCAGTATTTT	CASSLYGDSTDTQYF
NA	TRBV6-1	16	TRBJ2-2	TGTGCCAGCAGTGCCCGCGTTGACAGAAACACCGGGGAGCTGTTTTTT	CASSARVDRNTGELFF